A selection of T cell receptor beta chains follows, all from one sample in a study of blood T cell repertoires in COVID-19. TCRdb's copy holds only in-frame clones and misses some; the assay was immunoSEQ multiplex PCR. Seen here are some 230,000 clones, roughly 80% observed once, and the top ten hold 8% to 10%. The sequencing input was peripheral blood. The receptors were sampled from a woman over 75 with COVID-19, enrolled during active disease. CDR3s include the opening cysteine and the closing phenylalanine or tryptophan. The D gene is left open where the match is weak. Clone size appears in some rows only: once, few, many, or a class for an expanded clone.

cdr3_aa cdr3_nt v_call clone_size j_call d_call
CASSSEGGSNEKLFF TGCGCCAGCAGCTCCGAGGGTGGCTCTAATGAAAAACTGTTTTTT TRBV5-1 NA TRBJ1-4 NA
CASSLTSVAYNEQFF TGTGCCAGCAGTCTGACTAGTGTAGCCTACAATGAGCAGTTCTTC TRBV2 NA TRBJ2-1 NA
CASSRGQGDEQYF TGCGCCAGCAGCCGGGGACAGGGTGATGAGCAGTACTTC TRBV5-1 NA TRBJ2-7 TRBD1
CASSYSYVSSGNTIYF TGTGCCAGCAGTTACTCGTACGTTAGCTCTGGAAACACCATATATTTT TRBV6-5 NA TRBJ1-3 NA
CATSSNSGTAKNIQYF TGTGCCACCAGCTCGAATAGCGGGACAGCCAAAAACATTCAGTACTTC TRBV15 many TRBJ2-4 TRBD2
CASSARRHPSREGVNEQFF TGTGCCAGTAGTGCCCGCCGACATCCCTCGCGGGAGGGAGTGAATGAGCAGTTCTTC TRBV19 NA TRBJ2-1 TRBD2
CAISRQDSPTEAFF TGTGCCATCAGCCGCCAAGACAGCCCCACTGAAGCTTTCTTT TRBV10-3 NA TRBJ1-1 NA
CASTPTGGWYEQYF TGTGCCAGCACTCCGACGGGGGGCTGGTACGAGCAGTACTTC TRBV6-5 NA TRBJ2-7 NA
CASSLAIGEPQHF TGTGCCAGCAGCTTAGCGATAGGGGAGCCCCAGCATTTT TRBV7-9 NA TRBJ1-5 NA
CASSQEEGAGSPLHF TGCGCCAGCAGCCAAGAGGAGGGGGCAGGGTCACCCCTCCACTTT TRBV4-3 NA TRBJ1-6 TRBD1
CASSPTGAYEQYF TGTGCCAGCTCTCCCACAGGGGCCTACGAGCAGTACTTC TRBV18 NA TRBJ2-7 TRBD1
CASSMGQESGELFF TGTGCCAGCAGCATGGGACAGGAATCCGGGGAGCTGTTTTTT TRBV7-6 NA TRBJ2-2 TRBD1
CASSLALSHSNQPQHF TGTGCCAGCAGCTTAGCGCTAAGTCATAGCAATCAGCCCCAGCATTTT TRBV7-9 NA TRBJ1-5 NA
CASSRTSGTDTQYF TGTGCCAGCTCTCGGACTAGCGGCACAGATACGCAGTATTTT TRBV18 few TRBJ2-3 TRBD2